A single sample gave rise to the 20 T cell receptor beta chains below, sequenced in a study of blood T cells in healthy people across ages. Then a second PCR, running roughly 7 to 11 cycles, was carried out with a sample-barcoded 5' primer and a J-beta primer mix. Using its own MiXCR run on the 5' RACE reads, TCRdb lists one record per CDR3 protein. The sample carries some 1,500,000 distinct CDR3 sequences, 35% to 45% recorded once. Source material: blood. The receptors shown here come from a woman aged 18-29 years in good health.

In this sample, this clonotype turned up once. V is TRBV29-1 and J is TRBJ1-2; D is possibly TRBD1 (5 bases). V was clipped by 5 bases and J by 4 bases, with 8 bases between them. CDR3 size: 11 residues. CDR1 SQVTM and CDR2 ANQGSEA come from the germline V gene. CDR3 in amino acids: CSVTDSYGYTF. DNA of the CDR3: TGCAGCGTTACCGACAGCTATGGCTACACCTTC. The full variable domain, completed using reference TRBV29-1 and TRBJ1-2, is SAVISQKPSRDICQRGTSLTIQCQVDSQVTMMFWYRQQPGQSLTLIATANQGSEATYESGFVIDKFPISRPNLTFSTLTVSNMSPEDSSIYLCSVTDSYGYTFGSGTRLTVV.

V is TRBV20-1 and J is TRBJ1-1, with TRBD1 matching 9 bases. This CDR3 has 16 residues. The germline gives CDR1 DFQATT, CDR2 SNEGSKA (reference sequence). The V and J ends lost 3 bases and 0 bases, in that order; junction bases with no gene match: 8. The CDR3 DNA follows: TGCAGTGCTAGCCGAGGCGACAGGGGGGTGAACACTGAAGCTTTCTTT. This sequence encodes CSASRGDRGVNTEAFF.

The chain uses TRBV12-5 and TRBJ2-1; TRBD1 aligns across 7 bases. The closer fit of TRBJ2-7 to the DNA end suggests the J call may be wrong. The CDR3 totals 14 residues. Germline V lookup: CDR1 LGHNT, CDR2 FRNRAP. CDR3 loop: CASGATGLYNEQYF. CDR3 DNA: TGTGCTAGTGGCGCGACAGGGCTTTACAATGAGCAGTACTTC.

This clonotype turned up a few times. CDR3 residues: CATSVTSGGSTDTQYF. The CDR3 DNA sequence: TGTGCCACCAGTGTCACTAGCGGGGGAAGCACAGATACGCAGTATTTT. The chain links TRBV24-1 to TRBJ2-3; TRBD2 aligns across 11 bases. The length of the CDR3 is 16 residues. The ends lost 5 bases at V and 0 bases at J; junction bases unmatched: 3. Germline V gene sequence: CDR1 KGHDR, CDR2 SFDVKD.

The chain links TRBV12-3 or TRBV12-4 to TRBJ2-7; 7 bases map to TRBD1. The CDR3 is made up of 14 amino acids. Trimming took 6 bases from V and 3 from J; bases not matched to a gene: 8. CDR3 nucleotides: TGTGCCAGCAGCAATACGGGACAGTTCTACGAGCAGTACTTC. Protein product: CASSNTGQFYEQYF.

The V and J genes are TRBV7-2 and TRBJ2-5, with D perhaps TRBD1 or TRBD2 (5 bases each). The CDR3 extends over 15 amino acids. Per germline, CDR1 SGHTA and CDR2 FQGNSA. Trimming shortened V by 3 bases and J by 0 bases, and 11 bases separated the two germline ends. This CDR3 is CASSLDTSYQETQYF. CDR3 DNA sequence: TGTGCCAGCAGCTTGGACACTAGTTACCAAGAGACCCAGTACTTC.

The CDR3: CASSGQDKDNEQYF. The CDR3 nucleotides read TGTGCCAGCAGTGGCCAGGACAAGGACAATGAGCAGTACTTC. The genes are TRBV6-2 or TRBV6-3 and TRBJ2-5, with a possible D match to TRBD1 (5 bases). The CDR3 length is 14 residues. Deletions cut 5 bases from V and 11 bases from J, with 21 bases between. The V gene's germline CDR1 is MNHEY and CDR2 SVGEGT.

This clonotype was observed a handful of times. The V call is TRBV5-1, the J call TRBJ2-5; no firm D call. The CDR3 length is 15 residues. Germline V gene data show CDR1 as SGHRS and CDR2 as YFSETQ. The V end lost 2 bases, the J end lost 7 bases, and 18 bases lay between the germline ends. In DNA form, the CDR3 reads TGCGCCAGCAGCTTTTACGGTTCCCGGTCGGGGACCCAGTACTTC. This sequence encodes CASSFYGSRSGTQYF.

The chain recombines TRBV9 with TRBJ2-5; 12 bases line up with TRBD2. The J call is uncertain, as TRBJ2-7 better fits the DNA end. The CDR3 has 19 residues. Germline CDR1 is SGDLS and CDR2 is YYNGEE. The DNA for the CDR3 is TGTGCCAGCAGCCCCCATTCCGGGACTAGCGGGCGGCAGGTCTCCGAGCAGTACTTC. This translates into CASSPHSGTSGRQVSEQYF.

Only a few counts were recorded for this clonotype. The chain joins TRBV29-1 to TRBJ1-2; D is unresolved. V lost 3 bases and J lost 2, with 13 bases in between. CDR3 length: 14 residues. Germline lookup yields CDR1 SQVTM and CDR2 ANQGSEA. The DNA of the CDR3 is TGCAGCGTTGAGTACGGGTGCCCCAACTATGGCTACACCTTC. This translates into CSVEYGCPNYGYTF.

The sample holds a few counts of this clonotype. The chain employs TRBV4-1 and TRBJ2-1; D remains unclear. This CDR3 is 16 amino acids long. Trimming pared 5 bases from V and 1 base from J, leaving 15 bases between. Germline assignment: CDR1 MGHRA and CDR2 YSYEKL. Here the CDR3 DNA reads TGCGCCAGCAGCTTAAACCGCGCGGAATCCTACAATGAGCAGTTCTTC. Encoded protein: CASSLNRAESYNEQFF.

The rearrangement links TRBV4-2 to TRBJ2-3; 10 bases map to TRBD2. The trim removed 1 base at V and 4 bases at J, leaving 14 bases unmatched. Germline CDR1 reads LGHNA; CDR2 reads YNFKEQ. The CDR3 is 19 residues long. Written as DNA, the CDR3 is TGTGCCAGCAGCCAAGTAATGGGGCTAGCGGGAGCGAAGGCAGATACGCAGTATTTT. Protein product: CASSQVMGLAGAKADTQYF.

The chain is built from TRBV20-1 and TRBJ2-3; TRBD2 matches at 12 bases. This CDR3 has 15 residues. The V segment lost 6 bases and the J segment 0 bases; nucleotides outside the gene matches: 4. Germline CDR1 DFQATT, CDR2 SNEGSKA (reference sequence). This chain's CDR3 is CSAFGTSGSTDTQYF. The CDR3 coding sequence is TGCAGTGCCTTTGGGACTAGCGGGAGCACAGATACGCAGTATTTT.

This clonotype appeared once. The V and J genes are TRBV28 and TRBJ1-1; the D is unclear. V was shortened by 5 bases and J by 0 bases, with 13 bases between the two germline ends. This CDR3 has 15 amino acids. The germline V gene has CDR1 MDHEN and CDR2 SYDVKM. DNA of the CDR3: TGTGCCAGCAGTATCCTAGGTAATTTGAACACTGAAGCTTTCTTT. This codes for CASSILGNLNTEAFF.

This chain uses TRBV29-1 with TRBJ2-3; weak D call: TRBD2 (6 bases). Germline V gene data show CDR1 as SQVTM and CDR2 as ANQGSEA. Trimming left V 6 bases short and J 3 bases short, with 16 bases between. This CDR3 has 14 amino acids. The DNA for the CDR3 is TGCAGCGTGGGAGAATTGGGGGGTACAGATACGCAGTATTTT. It specifies CSVGELGGTDTQYF.

This clonotype was seen a single time. The chain is built from TRBV6-2 or TRBV6-3 and TRBJ2-5; D may be TRBD1 (6 bases). Near its end, the DNA agrees better with TRBJ2-7, so the J call may be wrong. The CDR3 runs 14 residues. The germline CDR1 and CDR2 sequences are MNHEY and SVGEGT. CDR3 amino acids: CASKGTRLGYEQYF. The DNA for the CDR3 is TGTGCCAGCAAAGGGACACGGCTCGGGTACGAGCAGTACTTC.

As regards this clonotype: Germline is not matched at one junction end, which may reflect a read error. The V gene is TRBV10-3, the J gene TRBJ2-2, with D perhaps matching TRBD1 (6 bases). The CDR3 contains 14 residues. The germline V gene encodes CDR1 ENHRY and CDR2 SYGVKD. CDR3 protein: CATSLLPGAGELFF. In DNA, the CDR3 is TGTGCCACCAGTTTGTTACCAGGGGCCGGGGAGCTGTTTTTT.

This clonotype turned up a few times. This rearrangement joins TRBV7-4 to TRBJ1-1; unclear D gene. This CDR3 is built from 19 residues. V lost 0 bases and J lost 0, with 20 bases in between. Germline V gene lookup returns CDR1 SGHVT and CDR2 SQSDAQ. For the CDR3, the DNA is TGTGCCAGCAGCTTAGCAGGGTCCCCTTGCCGTACCATGAACACTGAAGCTTTCTTT. The encoded protein is CASSLAGSPCRTMNTEAFF. The full variable domain, completed using reference TRBV7-4 and TRBJ1-1, is GAGVSQSPRYKVAKRGRDVALRCDSISGHVTLYWYRQTLGQGSEVLTYSQSDAQRDKSGRPSGRFSAERPERSVSTLKIQRTEQGDSAVYLCASSLAGSPCRTMNTEAFFGQGTRLTVV.

This chain connects TRBV28 to TRBJ2-3, with 9 nucleotides matching TRBD2. Trimming removed 4 bases from V and 0 bases from J; junction bases left unmatched: 17. The CDR3 runs 20 residues. Germline V gene sequence: CDR1 MDHEN, CDR2 SYDVKM. DNA of the CDR3: TGTGCCAGCAGTTCCCGGCTAGCGGGGCCTCAGGAGATTAGCACAGATACGCAGTATTTT. Residues: CASSSRLAGPQEISTDTQYF.

The chain combines TRBV7-2 with TRBJ2-7; D is undetermined. CDR1 and CDR2 from the germline V gene are SGHTA and FQGNSA. The CDR3 sequence is 14 residues long. V was pared by 5 bases and J by 2 bases, with 13 bases between. DNA for the CDR3: TGTGCCAGCAGCGCTACCCGACCGGCCTACGAGCAGTACTTC. Its protein is CASSATRPAYEQYF. The variable domain in full, with the rest retrieved from reference TRBV7-2 and TRBJ2-7, is GAGVSQSPSNKVTEKGKDVELRCDPISGHTALYWYRQSLGQGLEFLIYFQGNSAPDKSGLPSDRFSAERTGGSVSTLTIQRTQQEDSAVYLCASSATRPAYEQYFGPGTRLTVT.